The TCR beta chain under discussion was sequenced for a study of Tregs in tolerant kidney transplant recipients. This CDR3 comprises 14 residues. CDR1 and CDR2 from the germline V gene are LNHDA and SQIVND (reference sequence). Trimming at V came to 6 bases and at J to 5 bases, leaving 9 bases not matched to a gene. This table comes from immunoSEQ multiplex PCR, and its TCRdb copy is limited to in-frame clones, with some not included. This table holds around 85,000 clones, approximately 90% found once. The sample was Tregs from blood, taken before the transplant. This clonotype was sampled from a human donor who received a combined kidney and bone marrow transplant. The rearrangement links TRBV19 to TRBJ1-1; 7 bases map to TRBD1. The CDR3 protein is CASRAGHRGTEAFF. CDR3 DNA sequence: TGTGCCAGTAGAGCCGGACACAGGGGTACTGAAGCTTTCTTT.